This passage covers 24 T cell receptor beta chains from one sample sequenced in a study of T-cell memory formation after mild COVID-19. In TCRdb, the 5' RACE reads were re-called with MiXCR into one record per CDR3 protein. The sample includes about 560,000 distinct CDR3 sequences, roughly a fifth of them seen just once. Sequenced: PBMCs or a T cell subset sorted from them (not recorded which). The receptor set was obtained from an adult woman who had mild COVID-19 (a few samples of this study predate the infection). Cell type and time point are not known.

The chain employs TRBV10-3 and TRBJ2-5; D is uncertain. CDR3 length: 14 amino acids. Germline CDR1 is ENHRY and CDR2 is SYGVKD. Deletions cut 10 bases from V and 0 bases from J, with 15 bases between. CDR3 region: CATATGRNQETQYF. The CDR3 DNA sequence: TGTGCCACCGCCACCGGACGGAACCAAGAGACCCAGTACTTC.

This clonotype has a handful of counts. J is TRBJ1-6 and V is TRBV20-1; D might be TRBD1 (6 bases). The germline V gene encodes CDR1 DFQATT and CDR2 SNEGSKA (reference sequence). V dropped 3 bases and J dropped 6 bases, with 18 bases sitting between them. This CDR3 contains 16 residues. The chain's CDR3 is CSASDRGTIGNSPLHF. Here the CDR3 DNA reads TGCAGTGCTAGCGATAGGGGGACAATCGGTAATTCACCCCTCCACTTT.

J is TRBJ1-1 and V is TRBV6-5; D is unresolved. Trimming shortened V by 0 bases and J by 6 bases, and 11 bases separated the two germline ends. The germline gives CDR1 MNHEY, CDR2 SVGAGI. CDR3 length equals 14 residues. CDR3 in amino acids: CASSYSTAGAEAFF. The CDR3 DNA sequence: TGTGCCAGCAGTTACTCGACCGCGGGCGCTGAAGCTTTCTTT.

This chain joins TRBV5-6 and TRBJ2-7; the D gene is possibly TRBD1 (5 bases). The CDR3 is made up of 15 amino acids. Trimming cost V 0 bases and J 1 base, with 11 bases left between them. CDR1 is SGHDT, CDR2 YYEEEE, per germline. The CDR3 nucleotides are TGTGCCAGCAGCTTGGGGGGCGCAGGATCCTACGAGCAGTACTTC. Translation gives CASSLGGAGSYEQYF.

This clonotype occurred a few times. This chain links TRBV3-1 with TRBJ2-2; D may match TRBD1 or TRBD2 (5 bases each). Germline-derived CDR1 and CDR2 are LGHDT and YNNKEL (reference sequence). The V end lost 1 base, the J end lost 4 bases, and 16 bases lay between the germline ends. CDR3 length equals 17 residues. CDR3 residues: CASSQVRLERGTGELFF. For the CDR3, the DNA is TGTGCCAGCAGCCAAGTCCGTTTGGAGAGGGGCACCGGGGAGCTGTTTTTT. Full variable domain (missing parts from reference TRBV3-1 and TRBJ2-2): DTAVSQTPKYLVTQMGNDKSIKCEQNLGHDTMYWYKQDSKKFLKIMFSYNNKELIINETVPNRFSPKSPDKAHLNLHINSLELGDSAVYFCASSQVRLERGTGELFFGEGSRLTVL.

The table lists this clonotype with a few counts. V is TRBV12-3 or TRBV12-4 and J is TRBJ1-5; no clear D gene. The CDR3 runs to 14 residues. V was trimmed by 5 bases and J by 6 bases, leaving 14 bases between them. This CDR3 is CASSPESPTQPQHF. The DNA of the CDR3 is TGTGCCAGCAGTCCGGAGTCTCCGACTCAGCCCCAGCATTTT.

This clonotype has a handful of counts. V is TRBV10-3 and J is TRBJ2-5, with TRBD2 as a possible D gene (5 bases). V lost 3 bases to trimming and J lost 5 bases, with 16 bases between them. There are 15 residues in the CDR3. From germline, CDR1 is ENHRY and CDR2 SYGVKD. CDR3 DNA sequence: TGTGCCATCAGTGACCCCCAGTTAGGGAGCGAGACCCAGTACTTC. Residues: CAISDPQLGSETQYF.

This clonotype has only a few counts. This rearrangement joins TRBV10-3 to TRBJ2-2; 9 positions agree with TRBD2. This CDR3 contains 17 residues. CDR1 and CDR2 from the germline V gene are ENHRY and SYGVKD. V shed 4 bases and J 7 bases; nucleotides not matched to a gene: 13. The DNA of the CDR3 is TGTGCCATCAGTGCAGCCCTAGCGGGGCCCGGGAACGGGGAGCTGTTTTTT. Its translation: CAISAALAGPGNGELFF.

This clonotype was observed a handful of times. The chain carries TRBV11-3 and TRBJ2-7; no clear D. This CDR3 has 13 amino acids. Trimming removed 4 bases from V and 6 bases from J, with 13 bases in between. Germline values: CDR1 SGHNT, CDR2 YENEEA. CDR3 loop: CASSSSMWGEQYF. The CDR3 DNA reads TGTGCCAGCAGCTCGTCCATGTGGGGCGAGCAGTACTTC.

In its sample, this clonotype was seen a few times. In nucleotides, the CDR3 is TGTGCCAGCAGCCCACCGGCCCCGCGTAATGAGCAGTTCTTC. Translation: CASSPPAPRNEQFF. The genes are TRBV11-2 and TRBJ2-1, with D unresolved. V was cut by 5 bases and J by 7 bases, with 15 bases left in between. This CDR3 region has 14 residues. Per germline, CDR1 SGHAT and CDR2 FQNNGV.

This clonotype has only a few counts. The chain recombines TRBV12-3 or TRBV12-4 with TRBJ2-6; a weak D match, TRBD2 (5 bases). Trimming cost V 0 bases and J 0 bases, with 9 bases left between them. The CDR3 loop spans 17 amino acids. The DNA for the CDR3 is TGTGCCAGCAGTTTAGCTGGACTGACCTCTGGGGCCAACGTCCTGACTTTC. It translates to CASSLAGLTSGANVLTF.

This chain uses TRBV12-3 or TRBV12-4 with TRBJ1-1; 7 bases match TRBD1. The CDR3 contains 15 residues. The V gene end was trimmed by 5 bases and the J gene end by 3 bases; junction bases not matched to a gene: 9. The CDR3 DNA follows: TGTGCCAGCAGTCCCAGGGGGGTGTGGTACACTGAAGCTTTCTTT. This gives the protein CASSPRGVWYTEAFF.

This clonotype was observed a handful of times. The chain joins TRBV5-1 to TRBJ1-1; perhaps TRBD1 as D (5 bases). Germline values: CDR1 SGHRS, CDR2 YFSETQ. The CDR3 totals 13 residues. Trimming removed 7 bases from V and 1 base from J, with 11 bases in between. Written as DNA, the CDR3 is TGCGCCAGCGGCCAGGGTGGGAACACTGAAGCTTTCTTT. Encoded protein: CASGQGGNTEAFF. The complete variable domain, with remaining parts taken from reference TRBV5-1 and TRBJ1-1, reads KAGVTQTPRYLIKTRGQQVTLSCSPISGHRSVSWYQQTPGQGLQFLFEYFSETQRNKGNFPGRFSGRQFSNSRSEMNVSTLELGDSALYLCASGQGGNTEAFFGQGTRLTVV.

This clonotype was seen more than once but under ten times. Its ends do not fully match the called genes, so a read error is possible. The J gene is TRBJ2-1, the V gene TRBV7-7, with D possibly being TRBD1 (5 bases). CDR1 and CDR2 (germline): SSHAT, FNYEAQ (reference sequence). The CDR3 totals 16 residues. The CDR3 here is CASSLDAEWGNNEQFF. In nucleotides, the CDR3 is TGTGCTAGCAGCTTAGACGCGGAGTGGGGCAACAATGAGCAGTTCTTC.

The sample holds a few counts of this clonotype. The genes are TRBV29-1 and TRBJ2-3; the match to TRBD2 covers 7 bases. V shed 4 bases and J 2 bases; nucleotides not matched to a gene: 6. This CDR3 contains 14 residues. Germline lookup yields CDR1 SQVTM and CDR2 ANQGSEA. The chain's CDR3 is CSVGSGATTDTQYF. The CDR3, as DNA: TGCAGCGTTGGGAGCGGGGCGACCACAGATACGCAGTATTTT.

The sample holds a few counts of this clonotype. This chain links TRBV2 with TRBJ2-7, with 7 bases identical to TRBD2. The CDR3 extends over 17 amino acids. V shed 0 bases, J shed 0 bases, and the junction held 8 bases outside the gene matches. The germline V gene has CDR1 SNHLY and CDR2 FYNNEI. The CDR3 DNA reads as TGTGCCAGCAGTGAAGCGAGTTTGGGACTACTCTCCTACGAGCAGTACTTC. It encodes CASSEASLGLLSYEQYF.

CDR3 DNA sequence: TGTGCCAGCACCCCAGCGGGGCAGCCCAACACCGGGGAGCTGTTTTTT. The encoded protein is CASTPAGQPNTGELFF. The rearrangement links TRBV9 to TRBJ2-2; 7 bases agree with TRBD2. The germline V gene encodes CDR1 SGDLS and CDR2 YYNGEE. After removal of 6 bases from V and 2 bases from J, the junction contained 10 bases not matched to a gene. This CDR3 contains 16 residues.

This clonotype was picked up a small number of times. This chain uses TRBV4-1 with TRBJ2-6; no definite D call. The CDR3 is 16 residues long. Looked up from germline, CDR1 is MGHRA and CDR2 is YSYEKL. V dropped 1 base and J dropped 1 base, with 8 bases sitting between them. The CDR3, as DNA: TGCGCCAGCAGCCAAGCTATGGAGTCTGGGGCCAACGTCCTGACTTTC. The encoded protein is CASSQAMESGANVLTF.

This clonotype has only a few counts. CDR3 region: CASSLDLTVRGEAFF. In nucleotides, the CDR3 is TGTGCCAGCAGTTTAGACCTGACGGTCCGGGGGGAAGCTTTCTTT. The chain carries TRBV6-6 and TRBJ1-1; possible D gene TRBD1, 5 bases. This CDR3 is 15 amino acids long. Deletions cut 4 bases from V and 8 bases from J, with 20 bases between. Per the germline V gene, CDR1 is MNHNY and CDR2 is SVGAGI (reference sequence).

This clonotype was observed a few times. The chain employs TRBV24-1 and TRBJ1-2; no reliable D call. The CDR3 is 12 amino acids. V was shortened by 3 bases and J by 7 bases, with 8 bases between the two germline ends. The germline V gene has CDR1 KGHDR and CDR2 SFDVKD. CDR3 protein: CATSDLSFGYTF. CDR3 bases: TGTGCCACCAGTGATCTAAGTTTTGGCTACACCTTC.

The chain joins TRBV29-1 to TRBJ2-1; 13 positions agree with TRBD2. J gave up 7 bases and V 6 bases, and 9 bases lay outside the gene matches. Germline CDR1 is SQVTM and CDR2 is ANQGSEA. The CDR3 runs 15 residues. The CDR3 protein is CSVRIGLAGVNEQFF. CDR3 nucleotide sequence: TGCAGCGTGAGAATAGGACTAGCGGGGGTGAATGAGCAGTTCTTC.

This clonotype was picked up a small number of times. The V gene is TRBV18, the J gene TRBJ2-5; D ambiguous. Looked up from germline, CDR1 is KGHSH and CDR2 is LQKENI. Trimming cost V 5 bases and J 2 bases, with 12 bases left between them. This CDR3 comprises 14 residues. The CDR3, as DNA: TGTGCCAGCTCATCAAGGGCGGTTCAAGAGACCCAGTACTTC. Residues: CASSSRAVQETQYF.

The rearrangement links TRBV29-1 to TRBJ2-4; tentative D call: TRBD1 (7 bases). From germline, CDR1 is SQVTM and CDR2 ANQGSEA. The CDR3 length is 18 residues. Trimming left V 0 bases short and J 0 bases short, with 18 bases between. This CDR3 is CSVEDQGGRTLAKNIQYF. The DNA of the CDR3 is TGCAGCGTTGAAGATCAGGGGGGTAGGACACTAGCCAAAAACATTCAGTACTTC.

The rearrangement uses TRBV24-1 and TRBJ1-4; D not resolved. CDR1 and CDR2 from the germline V gene are KGHDR and SFDVKD. V was clipped by 5 bases and J by 8 bases, with 11 bases between them. This CDR3 has 13 amino acids. The CDR3 here is CATSARGGEKLFF. The CDR3 region has the DNA TGTGCCACCAGTGCGCGGGGAGGGGAAAAACTGTTTTTT.